A single sample is the source of the 26 T cell receptor beta chains below, sequenced in a study of CD8+ T cells in alopecia areata. Extraction and reverse transcription of RNA yielded cDNA as the sequencing template. Assay used: immunoSEQ multiplex PCR; TCRdb lists only in-frame clones, some missing. The sample yields over 150,000 clones, nearly 60% seen once. Treatment of the sample: oral pan-JAK inhibitor, 5-10 mg twice daily. Sequencing used CD4+ T cells sorted from blood, obtained at week 24, from a patient treated with tofacitinib. The receptors originated from a human donor with alopecia areata.

This clone was seen just once. The rearrangement uses TRBV9 and TRBJ2-7; D uncertain. The ends were cut back, 4 bases at V and 4 bases at J, with 6 bases in the middle. The CDR3 totals 11 residues. From germline, CDR1 is SGDLS and CDR2 YYNGEE. CDR3 in amino acids: CASSSGYEQYF. CDR3 DNA: TGTGCCAGCAGCTCGGGTTACGAGCAGTACTTC. Complete variable domain (other parts from reference TRBV9 and TRBJ2-7): DSGVTQTPKHLITATGQRVTLRCSPRSGDLSVYWYQQSLDQGLQFLIQYYNGEERAKGNILERFSAQQFPDLHSELNLSSLELGDSALYFCASSSGYEQYFGPGTRLTVT.

The CDR3 sequence is CSVVDRGVTYEQYF. CDR3 bases: TGCAGCGTTGTAGACAGGGGGGTTACCTACGAGCAGTACTTC. V gene TRBV29-1 combines with J gene TRBJ2-7, with 9 bases lining up with TRBD1. Germline V gene sequence: CDR1 SQVTM, CDR2 ANQGSEA. V trimming: 4 bases; J trimming: 2 bases; junction bases outside the gene matches: 6. The length of the CDR3 is 14 residues.

V is TRBV25-1 and J is TRBJ2-3, with D unresolved. The CDR3 totals 14 residues. The germline CDR1 and CDR2 sequences are MGHDK and SYGVNS. V was clipped by 2 bases and J by 4 bases, with 10 bases between them. The CDR3 DNA sequence: TGTGCCAGCAGTGAAGGATTGGTTGCAGATACGCAGTATTTT. Translated, it gives CASSEGLVADTQYF. Complete variable domain (other parts from reference TRBV25-1 and TRBJ2-3): EADIYQTPRYLVIGTGKKITLECSQTMGHDKMYWYQQDPGMELHLIHYSYGVNSTEKGDLSSESTVSRIRTEHFPLTLESARPSHTSQYLCASSEGLVADTQYFGPGTRLTVL.

In its sample, this clone was seen a few times. The chain joins TRBV7-9 to TRBJ2-3; D is undetermined. This CDR3 is 15 amino acids long. Trimming took off 5 bases at V and 0 bases at J, with 12 bases between the two ends. Per the germline V gene, CDR1 is SEHNR and CDR2 is FQNEAQ (reference sequence). DNA for the CDR3: TGTGCCAGCAGCCCGGGTGGGCCTAGCACAGATACGCAGTATTTT. Translated, it gives CASSPGGPSTDTQYF. Based on the CDR3 plus reference TRBV7-9 and TRBJ2-3, the full variable domain is DTGVSQNPRHKITKRGQNVTFRCDPISEHNRLYWYRQTLGQGPEFLTYFQNEAQLEKSRLLSDRFSAERPKGSFSTLEIQRTEQGDSAMYLCASSPGGPSTDTQYFGPGTRLTVL.

The genes are TRBV7-9 and TRBJ2-2; D gene unclear. Trimming took off 2 bases at V and 5 bases at J, with 9 bases between the two ends. This CDR3 comprises 14 residues. Looked up from germline, CDR1 is SEHNR and CDR2 is FQNEAQ (reference sequence). CDR3 DNA: TGTGCCAGCAGCTTAAAAAGCTCTACCGGGGAGCTGTTTTTT. It yields the protein CASSLKSSTGELFF. The full variable domain, with the rest looked up from reference TRBV7-9 and TRBJ2-2, is DTGVSQNPRHKITKRGQNVTFRCDPISEHNRLYWYRQTLGQGPEFLTYFQNEAQLEKSRLLSDRFSAERPKGSFSTLEIQRTEQGDSAMYLCASSLKSSTGELFFGEGSRLTVL.

The rearrangement joins TRBV7-3 to TRBJ2-5; possibly TRBD1 for D (9 bases). The V gene lost 1 base and the J gene lost 9 bases, with 18 bases spanning the gap. Germline-derived CDR1 and CDR2 are SGHTA and FQGTGA. This CDR3 region has 15 residues. The CDR3: CASSLKGQGLVSQYF. CDR3 nucleotides: TGTGCCAGCAGCTTAAAGGGACAGGGACTAGTGTCCCAGTACTTC.

The rearrangement joins TRBV28 to TRBJ2-2; TRBD2 agrees at 11 bases. This CDR3 is 15 amino acids long. In germline, CDR1 is MDHEN, CDR2 SYDVKM. The junction had 4 bases not matched to a gene; V was cut back by 5 bases and J by 5 bases. For the CDR3, the DNA is TGTGCCAGCAGTCGACTAGCGGGAATTACCGGGGAGCTGTTTTTT. Translating it yields CASSRLAGITGELFF.

Ten or more counts support this clone. The rearrangement uses TRBV2 and TRBJ1-3; D ambiguous. In germline, CDR1 is SNHLY, CDR2 FYNNEI. This CDR3 contains 14 residues. Trimming left V 7 bases short and J 2 bases short, with 12 bases between. This CDR3 reads CASTALVAGNTIYF. The DNA of the CDR3 is TGTGCCAGCACTGCCTTGGTGGCTGGAAACACCATATATTTT.

This chain links TRBV4-3 with TRBJ2-2; 8 bases match TRBD1. Germline V gene data show CDR1 as LGHNA and CDR2 as YSLEER. The junction had 4 bases not matched to a gene; V was cut back by 0 bases and J by 1 base. This CDR3 has 17 residues. The CDR3 protein is CASSQDRGRWNTGELFF. In nucleotides, the CDR3 is TGCGCCAGCAGCCAAGACAGGGGGCGCTGGAACACCGGGGAGCTGTTTTTT.

The chain uses TRBV11-2 and TRBJ2-7; 9 nucleotides line up with TRBD1. With 5 bases clipped from V and 3 bases from J, the junction kept 11 bases outside the gene matches. This CDR3 region has 16 residues. Germline-derived CDR1 and CDR2 are SGHAT and FQNNGV. The CDR3 is CASSPGGTGNFYEQYF. As DNA, the CDR3 is TGTGCCAGCAGCCCTGGAGGGACAGGGAATTTCTACGAGCAGTACTTC.

This clone was observed a handful of times. This chain links TRBV10-3 with TRBJ2-2; D unclear. Per germline, CDR1 ENHRY and CDR2 SYGVKD. The CDR3 loop spans 14 amino acids. The germline V and J ends were trimmed by 10 bases and 4 bases, with 16 bases remaining between them. The CDR3 sequence is CASRVARGTGELFF. As DNA, the CDR3 is TGTGCCAGTCGCGTGGCTCGAGGCACCGGGGAGCTGTTTTTT.

This chain links TRBV7-6 with TRBJ2-2; no clear D gene. This CDR3 has 14 amino acids. The germline V gene encodes CDR1 SGHVS and CDR2 FNYEAQ. The V gene lost 0 bases and the J gene lost 4 bases, with 6 bases spanning the gap. The CDR3 DNA reads TGTGCCAGCAGCTTAGCGCATCGCACCGGGGAGCTGTTTTTT. Protein: CASSLAHRTGELFF.

The V and J genes are TRBV5-6 and TRBJ1-1; D remains ambiguous. The CDR3 spans 13 residues. The germline V gene has CDR1 SGHDT and CDR2 YYEEEE. V lost 2 bases to trimming and J lost 4 bases, with 9 bases between them. CDR3 nucleotide sequence: TGTGCCAGCAGCTTTGTTCGGACCACTGAAGCTTTCTTT. Its protein product is CASSFVRTTEAFF.

The chain employs TRBV6-6 and TRBJ1-4, with TRBD1 identical over 8 bases. J lost 4 bases, V lost 7 bases, and 5 bases had no gene match. The CDR3 contains 14 residues. The germline V gene has CDR1 MNHNY and CDR2 SVGAGI (reference sequence). CDR3 sequence reads: CASTGQGYNEKLFF. The CDR3 DNA reads TGTGCCAGCACCGGACAGGGTTATAATGAAAAACTGTTTTTT.

The V call is TRBV7-3, the J call TRBJ2-3; TRBD2 aligns across 8 bases. The junction had 3 bases not matched to a gene; V was cut back by 3 bases and J by 1 base. Germline-derived CDR1 and CDR2 are SGHTA and FQGTGA. The CDR3 runs to 15 residues. The CDR3 nucleotides read TGTGCCAGCAGCTTGGGTAGCGGGGGCACAGATACGCAGTATTTT. It encodes CASSLGSGGTDTQYF.

The chain's CDR3 is CASSSPGQGSYEQYF. Written as DNA, the CDR3 is TGTGCCAGCAGCTCCCCGGGACAGGGTTCCTACGAGCAGTACTTC. The chain couples TRBV28 to TRBJ2-7; 9 nucleotides agree with TRBD1. The germline V gene encodes CDR1 MDHEN and CDR2 SYDVKM. The CDR3 spans 15 residues. Germline trimming cut 6 bases from V and 1 base from J; bases unmatched to any gene: 7.

A few counts support this clone. This chain links TRBV4-3 with TRBJ2-7, with no clear D. The CDR3 consists of 13 residues. Trimming cost V 3 bases and J 7 bases, with 13 bases left between them. CDR1 is LGHNA, CDR2 YSLEER, per germline. The CDR3 spells CASSQVLDEEQYF. In nucleotides, the CDR3 is TGCGCCAGCAGCCAGGTATTAGATGAGGAGCAGTACTTC.

The CDR3 loop reads CASSLRGGRMETQYF. In DNA form, the CDR3 reads TGTGCCAGCAGCTTAAGGGGCGGGAGGATGGAGACCCAGTACTTC. The V call is TRBV11-2, the J call TRBJ2-5; 8 nucleotides agree with TRBD2. This CDR3 has 15 amino acids. Losses at the gene ends were 2 bases for V and 5 bases for J; bases not matched to a gene: 7. CDR1 and CDR2 (germline): SGHAT, FQNNGV.

This rearrangement joins TRBV11-1 to TRBJ2-1; TRBD2 matches at 10 bases. Germline CDR1 SGHAT, CDR2 FQDESV (reference sequence). The CDR3 extends over 16 amino acids. The junction had 4 bases not matched to a gene; V was cut back by 5 bases and J by 0 bases. The CDR3 loop is CASSKLAGFSYNEQFF. The CDR3 DNA reads as TGTGCCAGCAGCAAACTAGCGGGGTTCTCCTACAATGAGCAGTTCTTC.

A word on this clone: Different DNA sequences within this sample yield the same CDR3. This chain connects TRBV18 to TRBJ2-7; 8 bases align to TRBD1. V was pared by 6 bases and J by 2 bases, with 6 bases of the junction left unmatched. This CDR3 contains 14 residues. Germline V gives CDR1 KGHSH, CDR2 LQKENI. CDR3 protein: CASSPGQGPYEQYF. DNA of the CDR3: TGTGCCAGCTCGCCTGGACAGGGCCCCTACGAGCAGTACTTC.

CDR3 nucleotide sequence: TGTGCCAGCAGCGAAGACAGGGGATACACCGGGGAGCTGTTTTTT. The encoded protein is CASSEDRGYTGELFF. The J gene is TRBJ2-2, the V gene TRBV5-4, with 8 bases fitting TRBD1. Germline V gene lookup returns CDR1 SGHNT and CDR2 YYREEE (reference sequence). Trimming at V came to 4 bases and at J to 3 bases, leaving 5 bases not matched to a gene. The CDR3 contains 15 residues. The full variable domain, in which reference TRBV5-4 and TRBJ2-2 provide the parts outside the CDR3, is ETGVTQSPTHLIKTRGQQVTLRCSSQSGHNTVSWYQQALGQGPQFIFQYYREEENGRGNFPPRFSGLQFPNYSSELNVNALELDDSALYLCASSEDRGYTGELFFGEGSRLTVL.

The chain is built from TRBV5-1 and TRBJ2-6; D perhaps matches TRBD2 (6 bases). CDR1 SGHRS and CDR2 YFSETQ come from the germline V gene. CDR3 length equals 15 residues. Deletions cut 6 bases from V and 1 base from J, with 11 bases between. CDR3 loop: CASTGGGSGANVLTF. The CDR3 coding sequence is TGCGCCAGCACCGGGGGAGGTTCTGGGGCCAACGTCCTGACTTTC.

This sequence joins TRBV7-2 and TRBJ1-4; D is ambiguous. With 4 bases removed from V and 8 bases from J, the gap between germline ends came to 11 bases. The CDR3 contains 13 residues. Germline lookup yields CDR1 SGHTA and CDR2 FQGNSA. The CDR3 sequence: CASSWTTGEKLFF. The CDR3 coding sequence is TGTGCCAGCAGCTGGACGACCGGCGAAAAACTGTTTTTT.

The chain uses TRBV4-2 and TRBJ2-5; the D is unclear. V was clipped by 4 bases and J by 5 bases, with 8 bases between them. This CDR3 is 12 amino acids long. Germline values: CDR1 LGHNA, CDR2 YNFKEQ. This CDR3 reads CASSPERETQYF. The DNA of the CDR3 is TGTGCCAGCAGCCCGGAAAGGGAGACCCAGTACTTC.

V usage is TRBV5-6 and J usage is TRBJ2-7; 8 bases map to TRBD2. This CDR3 is built from 14 residues. Germline V gene data show CDR1 as SGHDT and CDR2 as YYEEEE. The V gene end was trimmed by 3 bases and the J gene end by 2 bases; junction bases not matched to a gene: 4. DNA for the CDR3: TGTGCCAGCAGCTCGGGACTAGGGGCCTACGAGCAGTACTTC. It is translated as CASSSGLGAYEQYF. The complete variable domain, with remaining parts taken from reference TRBV5-6 and TRBJ2-7, reads DAGVTQSPTHLIKTRGQQVTLRCSPKSGHDTVSWYQQALGQGPQFIFQYYEEEERQRGNFPDRFSGHQFPNYSSELNVNALLLGDSALYLCASSSGLGAYEQYFGPGTRLTVT.

This clone has just a few counts. The chain employs TRBV30 and TRBJ2-3, with a possible D match to TRBD2 (6 bases). Germline loops: CDR1 GTSNPN, CDR2 SVGIG (reference sequence). The CDR3 contains 15 residues. The V gene lost 3 bases and the J gene lost 6 bases, with 19 bases spanning the gap. CDR3 amino acids: CAWREAGNAGDTQYF. CDR3 nucleotides: TGTGCCTGGAGGGAGGCGGGGAATGCAGGCGATACGCAGTATTTT.